The next 12 T cell receptor beta chains were all read from a single sample in a study of T cells in Graves' hyperthyroidism and ophthalmopathy. TCR beta CDR3 regions were amplified from RNA. The HTBI set primed first-round TCR CDR3 RT-PCR. TCRdb passed the multiplex PCR reads through MiXCR, listing each CDR3 protein once. The sample has more than 550,000 distinct CDR3 sequences, nearly 45% seen once. Sequenced: peripheral blood or thyroid tissue (not recorded which). The receptors derive from an adult man with Graves' disease, either hyperthyroidism or ophthalmopathy (not recorded which).

This chain connects TRBV29-1 to TRBJ1-6; D ambiguous. V was cut by 6 bases and J by 8 bases, with 17 bases left in between. The CDR3 is 14 residues long. Germline lookup yields CDR1 SQVTM and CDR2 ANQGSEA. As DNA, the CDR3 is TGCAGCGTCCCCGAGGAAGGGATCGATTCACCCCTCCACTTT. Protein product: CSVPEEGIDSPLHF.

This chain uses TRBV20-1 with TRBJ1-3; D is unclear. Germline V gene sequence: CDR1 DFQATT, CDR2 SNEGSKA (reference sequence). The CDR3 runs 17 residues. V was shortened by 3 bases and J by 4 bases, with 22 bases between the two germline ends. CDR3 nucleotides: TGCAGTGCTAGTGACGAGATGGCAGCCTTTGACGGAAACACCATATATTTT. It codes for CSASDEMAAFDGNTIYF.

As for this clonotype: This may arise from a read error, as a much more abundant clone is one base away. The V call is TRBV29-1, the J call TRBJ1-1, with TRBD1 matching 9 bases. Per germline, CDR1 SQVTM and CDR2 ANQGSEA. The CDR3 loop spans 13 amino acids. V was clipped by 6 bases and J by 1 base; unmatched bases: 3. CDR3 DNA sequence: TGCAGCGTCCGACAGGGGGAGAACACTGAAGCTTTCTTT. It encodes CSVRQGENTEAFF. The complete variable domain, with remaining parts taken from reference TRBV29-1 and TRBJ1-1, reads SAVISQKPSRDICQRGTSLTIQCQVDSQVTMMFWYRQQPGQSLTLIATANQGSEATYESGFVIDKFPISRPNLTFSTLTVSNMSPEDSSIYLCSVRQGENTEAFFGQGTRLTVV.

On this clonotype itself: A read error may explain this, as a much larger clone is one base away. The chain has TRBV2 and TRBJ2-7; no clear D gene. CDR1 is SNHLY, CDR2 FYNNEI, per germline. This CDR3 contains 13 residues. The CDR3 DNA is TGTGCCAGCATGAGTCAGGTGTTCTACGAGCAGAACTTC. Its translation is CASMSQVFYEQNF.

The chain employs TRBV20-1 and TRBJ2-7; 7 bases align to TRBD2. The CDR3 covers 11 residues. The germline CDR1 and CDR2 sequences are DFQATT and SNEGSKA (reference sequence). The V segment lost 6 bases and the J segment 5 bases; nucleotides outside the gene matches: 4. The CDR3 spells CSAGLVDEQYF. The CDR3 region has the DNA TGCAGTGCCGGACTAGTGGACGAGCAGTACTTC.

Points on this clonotype: This could be a read error, since a much larger clone is one nucleotide away. The chain carries TRBV6-1 and TRBJ1-5; 10 nucleotides line up with TRBD1. Germline lookup yields CDR1 MNHNS and CDR2 SASEGT. The CDR3 sequence is 13 residues long. The DNA for the CDR3 is TGTGCCCGCAGGACAGGGGGTAGCCAGCCCCAGCATTTT. This sequence encodes CARRTGGSQPQHF.

This clonotype has more than one count but fewer than ten. The rearrangement links TRBV4-1 to TRBJ2-7; D perhaps matches TRBD1 (5 bases). Germline-derived CDR1 and CDR2 are MGHRA and YSYEKL. This CDR3 contains 14 residues. Trimming pared 4 bases from V and 0 bases from J, leaving 10 bases between. The CDR3: CASSPPQGSYEQYF. Written as DNA, the CDR3 is TGCGCCAGCAGCCCCCCGCAGGGCTCCTACGAGCAGTACTTC.

This clonotype was recorded many times. This sequence joins TRBV9 and TRBJ1-5; D gene unclear. The V end lost 0 bases, the J end lost 5 bases, and 6 bases lay between the germline ends. The CDR3 consists of 13 residues. CDR1 and CDR2 (germline): SGDLS, YYNGEE. Written as DNA, the CDR3 is TGTGCCAGCAGCGTAGACGATGATCAGCCCCAGCATTTT. It codes for CASSVDDDQPQHF.

This chain links TRBV5-4 with TRBJ1-2; no firm D call. CDR1 and CDR2 (germline): SGHNT, YYREEE (reference sequence). Trimming removed 0 bases from V and 4 bases from J, with 10 bases in between. This CDR3 is built from 14 residues. CDR3: CASSLESLGYGYTF. Here the CDR3 DNA reads TGTGCCAGCAGCTTGGAGTCACTGGGCTATGGCTACACCTTC.

This clonotype was found once. The genes are TRBV19 and TRBJ1-2; 9 bases are shared with TRBD1. This CDR3 region has 14 residues. Germline V gene lookup returns CDR1 LNHDA and CDR2 SQIVND (reference sequence). V lost 4 bases to trimming and J lost 7 bases; unmatched junction nucleotides: 7. The DNA of the CDR3 is TGTGCCAGTAGTACCGGGACAGGGAATTTTGGCTACACCTTC. The encoded protein is CASSTGTGNFGYTF. The whole variable domain, remainder taken from reference TRBV19 and TRBJ1-2, is DGGITQSPKYLFRKEGQNVTLSCEQNLNHDAMYWYRQDPGQGLRLIYYSQIVNDFQKGDIAEGYSVSREKKESFPLTVTSAQKNPTAFYLCASSTGTGNFGYTFGSGTRLTVV.

J is TRBJ1-1 and V is TRBV29-1, with D hard to call. The CDR3 is 16 amino acids. Per the germline V gene, CDR1 is SQVTM and CDR2 is ANQGSEA. The ends were cut back, 0 bases at V and 6 bases at J, with 20 bases in the middle. The CDR3 loop is CSVEDSGWGLVSEAFF. The CDR3 DNA reads as TGCAGCGTTGAAGATTCCGGTTGGGGTTTGGTTTCTGAAGCTTTCTTT.

This chain joins TRBV2 and TRBJ2-5; the match to TRBD2 covers 12 bases. The CDR3 spans 14 residues. Germline CDR1 reads SNHLY; CDR2 reads FYNNEI. The J segment lost 5 bases and the V segment lost 6 bases, leaving 4 bases of the junction unmatched. The CDR3 here is CASRGLAGFETQYF. CDR3 DNA: TGTGCCAGCAGAGGACTAGCGGGATTTGAGACCCAGTACTTC.